The sequence of this T cell receptor (beta chain) was determined in a study of identical twins. TCRdb re-called the 5' RACE reads through MiXCR, storing one row per CDR3 protein. The top ten hold about 4.3% of the sample, which has under 800,000 distinct CDR3 sequences, around 20% seen once. Per the germline V gene, CDR1 is DFQATT and CDR2 is SNEGSKA (reference sequence). V trimming: 6 bases; J trimming: 2 bases; junction bases outside the gene matches: 9. The CDR3 contains 15 residues. These sequences were also reported in another study, on T cells expressing NK-cell markers. This second study says: What remained unclear was the HCMV specificity of expanded NKG2C+ T cell clones.

The receptor was derived from a woman aged 18-35 years in good health. Sequenced: PBMCs. The chain joins TRBV20-1 to TRBJ2-1; 8 bases agree with TRBD2. CDR3 region: CSADGSSGPYNEQFF. The CDR3 DNA sequence: TGCAGTGCCGATGGGTCTAGCGGGCCCTACAATGAGCAGTTCTTC.